These T cell receptor beta chains were read from a single sample in a study of T cells after yellow fever vaccination. From the 5' RACE reads, TCRdb called clonotypes with MiXCR, one entry per CDR3 protein. The sample has some 670,000 distinct CDR3 sequences; around 12% are singletons. This material consisted of PBMCs, taken on the day of the yellow fever booster vaccination. The receptor set was obtained from a man between 25 and 39 years old who received the YFV17D yellow fever vaccine. The CDR3 runs from the conserved cysteine through the conserved F or W. A D gene is named only where the DNA matches it firmly. The size field is filled for only some rows; it gives once, few, many or a size class.

DNA	CDR3	J	size	V	D
TGTGCCAGCAGCTTAGGATGGGACTCGACCTACGAGCAGTACTTC	CASSLGWDSTYEQYF	TRBJ2-7	NA	TRBV7-2	NA
TGTGCCAGTCGGGGAGGGACATACTACACCGGGGAGCTGTTTTTT	CASRGGTYYTGELFF	TRBJ2-2	NA	TRBV12-3/TRBV12-4	NA
TGTGCCAGCAGCCAAGTGGGGGGAGGGCCTCACGAGCAGTACTTC	CASSQVGGGPHEQYF	TRBJ2-7	few	TRBV3-1	TRBD2
TGCAACACCGGACAGGACACTACGAGGCAGTATTTT	CNTGQDTTRQYF	TRBJ2-3	NA	TRBV29-1	TRBD1
TGCAGCGTCTTAGACTCCTTCTTCTACAATGAGCAGTTCTTC	CSVLDSFFYNEQFF	TRBJ2-1	few	TRBV29-1	NA
TGTGCCAGCAGCCTCGTCCATAGCAATCAGCCCCAGCATTTT	CASSLVHSNQPQHF	TRBJ1-5	few	TRBV5-6	NA
TGTGCCAGCAGTACCAATAGCAATCAGCCCCAGCATTTT	CASSTNSNQPQHF	TRBJ1-5	few	TRBV27	NA
TGTGCCAGCAGGTCAGGGACAGGCCACAATGAGCAGTTCTTC	CASRSGTGHNEQFF	TRBJ2-1	NA	TRBV6-2/TRBV6-3	TRBD1
TGTGCCAGCAGTTCCAGCGGGAGAAAAGATACGCAGTATTTT	CASSSSGRKDTQYF	TRBJ2-3	few	TRBV12-3/TRBV12-4	TRBD2
TGCCTCTGGATTTATAACTTGGACGAGCAGTACTTC	CLWIYNLDEQYF	TRBJ2-7	NA	TRBV25-1	NA
TGTGCCAGCAGCGTAGGTTCTAGCGTGGAGACCCAGTACTTC	CASSVGSSVETQYF	TRBJ2-5	NA	TRBV9	NA
TGTGCCAGCAGTTACGAGAGGGGGCCCTCCTACGAGCAGTACTTC	CASSYERGPSYEQYF	TRBJ2-7	NA	TRBV6-5	TRBD1
TGTGCCAGCAGCGACCAGGGGAAGGGGGAGACCCAGTACTTC	CASSDQGKGETQYF	TRBJ2-5	NA	TRBV28	NA
TGTGCCAGCAGTTACTCGCCCGGGGGGGAGTACTTC	CASSYSPGGEYF	TRBJ2-7	few	TRBV6-2/TRBV6-3	TRBD2
TGTGCCAGCAGCTTAGATGGCAGGGGCCACCAAGAGACCCAGTACTTC	CASSLDGRGHQETQYF	TRBJ2-5	NA	TRBV11-2	NA